One TCR beta chain is described in this entry. No antigen is known for it. Germline V gene lookup returns CDR1 SGHNT and CDR2 YYREEE (reference sequence). The CDR3 is 15 residues long. The trim removed 4 bases at V and 3 bases at J, leaving 5 bases unmatched. The record originates from a study of a mutant IDH1 vaccine in newly diagnosed glioma. At the level of the study: The sex distribution of treated patients was 62.5% male and around 40% female, with a mean age of 40.4 years. Patients had received radiotherapy, temozolomide, or both previously, most receiving both. Whole-study results and caveats: Vaccine-induced responses were seen in about 93% of patients, spanning several MHC alleles. There seemed to be no relation between pseudoprogression and changes in top peripheral T cell clonotypes.

The time point here: baseline, week 1 (first vaccination visit). Specified treatment: pre-vaccination baseline after standard-of-care therapy. Profiling relied on immunoSEQ multiplex PCR, and the TCRdb table lists in-frame clones only, not all of them. The sample includes 60,000 to 75,000 clones, 79% of them seen just once. The material sequenced was PBMCs, taken from a glioma patient treated with radiotherapy, temozolomide or both. The sequence came from a man aged 50-59 years with glioma. The gene calls are TRBV5-4 and TRBJ2-2, with 8 nucleotides matching TRBD1. The CDR3 is CASSDRGADTGELFF. The CDR3 DNA is TGTGCCAGCAGCGACAGGGGAGCAGACACCGGGGAGCTGTTTTTT.